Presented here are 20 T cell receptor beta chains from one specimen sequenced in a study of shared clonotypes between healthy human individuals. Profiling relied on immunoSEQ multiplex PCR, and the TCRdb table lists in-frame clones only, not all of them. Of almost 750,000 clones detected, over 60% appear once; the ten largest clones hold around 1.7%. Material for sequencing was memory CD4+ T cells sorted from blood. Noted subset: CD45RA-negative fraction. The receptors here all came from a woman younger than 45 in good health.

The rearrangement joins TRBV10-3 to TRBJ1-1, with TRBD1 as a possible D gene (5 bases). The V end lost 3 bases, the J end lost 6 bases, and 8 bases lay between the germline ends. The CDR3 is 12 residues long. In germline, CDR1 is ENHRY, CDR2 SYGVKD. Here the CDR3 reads CAISDKGPEAFF. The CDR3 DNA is TGTGCCATCAGTGATAAGGGACCTGAAGCTTTCTTT.

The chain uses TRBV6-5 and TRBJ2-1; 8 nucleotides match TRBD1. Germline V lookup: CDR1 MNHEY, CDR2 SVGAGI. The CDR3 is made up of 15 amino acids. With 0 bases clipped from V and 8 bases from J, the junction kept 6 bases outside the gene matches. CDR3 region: CASSYSMDRVHEQFF. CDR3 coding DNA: TGTGCCAGCAGTTACTCGATGGACAGGGTACATGAGCAGTTCTTC.

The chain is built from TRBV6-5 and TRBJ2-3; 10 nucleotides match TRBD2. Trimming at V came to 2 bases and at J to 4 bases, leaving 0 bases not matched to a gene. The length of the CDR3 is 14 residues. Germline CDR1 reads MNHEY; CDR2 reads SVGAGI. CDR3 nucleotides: TGTGCCAGCAGTTACCTAGCGGGAGCAGATACGCAGTATTTT. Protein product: CASSYLAGADTQYF.

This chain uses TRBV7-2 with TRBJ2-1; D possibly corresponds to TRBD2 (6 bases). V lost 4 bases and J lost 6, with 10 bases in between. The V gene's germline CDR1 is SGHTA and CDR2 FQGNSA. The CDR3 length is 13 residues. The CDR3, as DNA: TGTGCCAGCAGCTCTACGGAGGGCAATGAGCAGTTCTTC. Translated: CASSSTEGNEQFF.

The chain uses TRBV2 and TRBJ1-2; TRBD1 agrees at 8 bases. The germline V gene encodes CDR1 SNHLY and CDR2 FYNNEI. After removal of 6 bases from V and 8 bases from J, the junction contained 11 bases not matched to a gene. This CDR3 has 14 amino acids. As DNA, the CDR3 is TGTGCCAGCAGCGTTAGACAGGGGAGGGAAGGCTACACCTTC. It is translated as CASSVRQGREGYTF.

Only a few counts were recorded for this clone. CDR3 DNA sequence: TGTGCCAGCAGCGGTTCCGGGGTAGGCGAGCAGTACTTC. Translating it yields CASSGSGVGEQYF. This sequence joins TRBV9 and TRBJ2-7; the D gene is possibly TRBD2 (5 bases). This CDR3 spans 13 amino acids. Germline loops: CDR1 SGDLS, CDR2 YYNGEE. Trimming pared 3 bases from V and 6 bases from J, leaving 13 bases between.

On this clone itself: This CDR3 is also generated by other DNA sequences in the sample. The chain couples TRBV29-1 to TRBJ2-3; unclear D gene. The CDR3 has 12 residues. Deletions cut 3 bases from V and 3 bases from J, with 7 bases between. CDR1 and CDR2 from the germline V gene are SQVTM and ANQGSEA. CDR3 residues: CSVEGQTDTQYF. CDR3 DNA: TGCAGCGTTGAGGGCCAAACAGATACGCAGTATTTT.

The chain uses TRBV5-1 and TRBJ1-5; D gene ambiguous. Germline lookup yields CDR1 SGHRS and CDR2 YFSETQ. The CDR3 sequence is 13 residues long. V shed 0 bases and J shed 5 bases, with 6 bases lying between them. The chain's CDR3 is CASSLEADQPQHF. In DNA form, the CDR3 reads TGCGCCAGCAGCTTGGAAGCTGATCAGCCCCAGCATTTT. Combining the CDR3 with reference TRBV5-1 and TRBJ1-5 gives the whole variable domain KAGVTQTPRYLIKTRGQQVTLSCSPISGHRSVSWYQQTPGQGLQFLFEYFSETQRNKGNFPGRFSGRQFSNSRSEMNVSTLELGDSALYLCASSLEADQPQHFGDGTRLSIL.

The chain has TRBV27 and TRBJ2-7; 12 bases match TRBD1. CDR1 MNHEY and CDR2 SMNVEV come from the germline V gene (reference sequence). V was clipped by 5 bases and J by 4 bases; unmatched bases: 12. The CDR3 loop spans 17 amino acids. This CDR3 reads CASSPGAGTGGLYEQYF. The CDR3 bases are TGTGCCAGCAGTCCGGGGGCCGGGACAGGGGGCTTGTACGAGCAGTACTTC.

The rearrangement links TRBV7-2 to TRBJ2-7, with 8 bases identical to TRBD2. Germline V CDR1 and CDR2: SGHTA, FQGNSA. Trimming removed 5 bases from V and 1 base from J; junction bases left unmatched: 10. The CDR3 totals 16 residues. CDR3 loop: CASSQPRGRNSYEQYF. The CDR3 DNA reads TGTGCCAGCAGCCAACCGCGCGGGAGGAATTCCTACGAGCAGTACTTC.

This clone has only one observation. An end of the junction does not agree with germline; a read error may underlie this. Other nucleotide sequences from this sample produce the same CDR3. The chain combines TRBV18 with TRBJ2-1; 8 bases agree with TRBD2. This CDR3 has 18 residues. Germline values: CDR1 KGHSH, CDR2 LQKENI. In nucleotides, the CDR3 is TGTGCCAGCTCACCTTTGGCGGCCATTGGCGGGAGGAACAACGAGCAGTTCTTC. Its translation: CASSPLAAIGGRNNEQFF.

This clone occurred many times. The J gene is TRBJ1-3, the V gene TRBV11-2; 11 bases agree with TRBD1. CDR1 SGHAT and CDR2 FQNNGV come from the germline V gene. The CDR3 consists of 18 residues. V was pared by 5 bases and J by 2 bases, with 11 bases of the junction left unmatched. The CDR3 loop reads CASSPAPGQGEAGNTIYF. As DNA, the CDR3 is TGTGCCAGCAGCCCAGCCCCGGGACAGGGGGAAGCTGGAAACACCATATATTTT.

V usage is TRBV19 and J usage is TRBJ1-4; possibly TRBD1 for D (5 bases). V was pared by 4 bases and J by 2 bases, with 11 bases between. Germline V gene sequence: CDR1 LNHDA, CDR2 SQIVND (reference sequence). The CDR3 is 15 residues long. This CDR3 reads CASSSQQATNEKLFF. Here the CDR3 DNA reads TGTGCCAGTAGTAGCCAACAGGCTACTAATGAAAAACTGTTTTTT.

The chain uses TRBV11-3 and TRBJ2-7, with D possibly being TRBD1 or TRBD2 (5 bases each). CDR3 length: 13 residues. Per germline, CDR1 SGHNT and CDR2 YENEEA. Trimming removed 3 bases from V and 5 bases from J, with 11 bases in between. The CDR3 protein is CASSFLQGHEQYF. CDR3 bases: TGTGCCAGCAGCTTCCTTCAGGGACACGAGCAGTACTTC.

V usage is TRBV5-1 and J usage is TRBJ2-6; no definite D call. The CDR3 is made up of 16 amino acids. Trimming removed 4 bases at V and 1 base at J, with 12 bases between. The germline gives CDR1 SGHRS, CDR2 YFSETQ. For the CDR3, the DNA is TGCGCCAGCAGCCCCCCCCTGGTATCTGGGGCCAACGTCCTGACTTTC. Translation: CASSPPLVSGANVLTF.

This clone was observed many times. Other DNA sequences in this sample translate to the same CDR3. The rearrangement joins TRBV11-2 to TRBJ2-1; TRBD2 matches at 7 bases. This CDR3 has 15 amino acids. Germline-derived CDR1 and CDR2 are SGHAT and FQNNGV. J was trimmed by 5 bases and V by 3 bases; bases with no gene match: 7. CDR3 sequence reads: CASSFGGSGHNEQFF. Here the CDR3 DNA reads TGTGCCAGCAGCTTTGGCGGGAGTGGTCACAATGAGCAGTTCTTC.

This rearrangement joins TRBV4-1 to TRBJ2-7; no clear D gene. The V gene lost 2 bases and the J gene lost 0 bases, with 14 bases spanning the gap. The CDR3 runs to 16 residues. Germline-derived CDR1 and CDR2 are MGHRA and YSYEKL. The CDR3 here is CASSQLGYGSSYEQYF. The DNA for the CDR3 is TGCGCCAGCAGCCAACTCGGTTACGGAAGCTCCTACGAGCAGTACTTC.

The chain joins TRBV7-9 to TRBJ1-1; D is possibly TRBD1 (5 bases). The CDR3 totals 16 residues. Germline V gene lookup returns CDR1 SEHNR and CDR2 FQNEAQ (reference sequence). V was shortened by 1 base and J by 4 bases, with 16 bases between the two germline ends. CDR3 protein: CASSLVSGGSGTEAFF. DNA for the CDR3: TGTGCCAGCAGCTTAGTTTCCGGGGGTTCGGGCACTGAAGCTTTCTTT.

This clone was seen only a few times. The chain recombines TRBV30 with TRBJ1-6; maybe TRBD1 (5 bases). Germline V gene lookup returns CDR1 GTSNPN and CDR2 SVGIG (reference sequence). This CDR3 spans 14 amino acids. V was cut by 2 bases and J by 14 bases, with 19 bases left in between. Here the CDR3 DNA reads TGTGCCTGGAGTCTTAGGGGTTTGTTTATATCCCTCCACTTT. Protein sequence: CAWSLRGLFISLHF.

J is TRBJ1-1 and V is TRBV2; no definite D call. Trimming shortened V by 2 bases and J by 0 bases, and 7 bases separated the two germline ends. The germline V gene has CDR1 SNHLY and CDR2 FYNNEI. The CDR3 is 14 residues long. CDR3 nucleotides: TGTGCCAGCAGTGAAATAAGGATGAACACTGAAGCTTTCTTT. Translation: CASSEIRMNTEAFF.